A selection of T cell receptor beta chains follows, all from one sample in a study of post-analysis software for immune sequencing data. MiXCR, applied by TCRdb to the PCR reads, yields one record per CDR3 protein. This table holds 750,000 to 950,000 distinct CDR3 sequences, roughly half found once. The specimen was blood. Receptor source: a girl under 18 with multiple sclerosis. Both conserved end residues are part of each CDR3. A D gene is named only where the DNA matches it firmly. Clone size is given for some rows only: seen once, a few or many times, or a class if the clone is expanded.

TRBV11-2,TRBD1,.,TRBJ2-5,TGTGCCAGCAGGGGACAGATAATACAAGAGACCCAGTACTTC,CASRGQIIQETQYF
TRBV20-1,.,few,TRBJ2-3,TGCAGTGCTAGAGGCCCCATGCCGACTAGAGCCACAGATACGCAGTATTTT,CSARGPMPTRATDTQYF
TRBV12-3/TRBV12-4,TRBD2,few,TRBJ2-4,TGTGCCAGCAGTCCGATCGCTAGCGGGATCACCAAAAACATTCAGTACTTC,CASSPIASGITKNIQYF
TRBV10-3,TRBD2,.,TRBJ2-1,TGTGCCATCAGCGCGACTAGCGGGAGGGCCCAGTACAATGAGCAGTTCTTC,CAISATSGRAQYNEQFF
TRBV15,.,once,TRBJ1-5,TGTGCCACCAGCAGAGCCCGGGGGGGCGGCCTAAGCAATCAGCCCCAGCATTTT,CATSRARGGGLSNQPQHF
TRBV5-1,.,.,TRBJ2-1,TGCGCCAGCAGCGCGGACGGCCGGCCTGGGGCCTACAATGAGCAGTTCTTC,CASSADGRPGAYNEQFF
TRBV10-2,.,.,TRBJ2-5,TGCGCCAGTGGACACGGTCAAGGGACCCAGTACTTC,CASGHGQGTQYF
TRBV20-1,.,.,TRBJ2-5,TGCAGTGCTAGAGCCGGGGGACAGACGGAGACCCAGTACTTC,CSARAGGQTETQYF
TRBV20-1,TRBD1,.,TRBJ2-7,TGCAGTGCTAGAGGGGGACAGACATACGAGCAGTACTTC,CSARGGQTYEQYF
TRBV5-1,.,.,TRBJ1-2,TGCGCCAGCAGCTTTACCAGGGGCAGGGGCTACACCTTC,CASSFTRGRGYTF
TRBV5-1,TRBD1,.,TRBJ2-7,TGCGCCAGCAGACGCTCAGGGGGCGAGCAGTACTTC,CASRRSGGEQYF
TRBV12-3/TRBV12-4,TRBD1,.,TRBJ1-2,TGTGCCAGCAGTTGGGCAGGGGGTAGGGATGGCTACACCTTC,CASSWAGGRDGYTF
TRBV7-2,.,.,TRBJ2-7,TGTGCCAGCAGCTTACCATCCGGGACTGGATTCTACGAGCAGTACTTC,CASSLPSGTGFYEQYF
TRBV6-5,.,few,TRBJ2-1,TGTGCCAGCAGTTATCCAGGTACACATGAGCAGTTCTTC,CASSYPGTHEQFF
TRBV9,.,.,TRBJ1-1,TGTGCCAGCAGCTCGACCCGCCTCAGGGACACCACTGAAGCTTTCTTT,CASSSTRLRDTTEAFF
TRBV4-1,.,.,TRBJ1-5,TGCGCCAGCAGCCACCTCGACACCGGCAATCAGCCCCAGCATTTT,CASSHLDTGNQPQHF
TRBV29-1,.,few,TRBJ2-1,.,CSVAVGNSREFF
TRBV27,.,.,TRBJ1-6,TGTGCCAGCAGCTTCATCCACGCACCCCTCCACTTT,CASSFIHAPLHF
TRBV29-1,.,.,TRBJ2-5,TGCAGCGTTGGATGGGGGCAAGAGACCCAGTACTTC,CSVGWGQETQYF
TRBV3-1,.,.,TRBJ1-2,TGTGCCAGCAGCCAAGATGACCTCCCTACCCCCGGCTACACCTTC,CASSQDDLPTPGYTF
TRBV5-1,.,.,TRBJ2-1,TGCGCCAGCAGCTTGGAGATAGGGACCTACAATGAGCAGTTCTTC,CASSLEIGTYNEQFF
TRBV2,.,.,TRBJ2-5,TGTGCCAGCAAAGTGATAGGGACGGAGACCCAGTACTTC,CASKVIGTETQYF
TRBV5-1,TRBD2,.,TRBJ2-7,TGCGCCAGCAGCTGGGGACTAGGGAGTGACGAGCAGTACTTC,CASSWGLGSDEQYF
TRBV5-1,.,.,TRBJ2-6,TGCGCCAGCAGATGGGGTTTTGGGGCCAACGTCCTGACTTTC,CASRWGFGANVLTF
TRBV29-1,.,few,TRBJ1-2,TGCAGCGTTGATGGGTGGAACTATGGCTACACCTTC,CSVDGWNYGYTF
TRBV27,.,.,TRBJ1-4,TGTGCCAGCAGTTTTGCAGGGGTTAATGAAAAACTGTTTTTT,CASSFAGVNEKLFF